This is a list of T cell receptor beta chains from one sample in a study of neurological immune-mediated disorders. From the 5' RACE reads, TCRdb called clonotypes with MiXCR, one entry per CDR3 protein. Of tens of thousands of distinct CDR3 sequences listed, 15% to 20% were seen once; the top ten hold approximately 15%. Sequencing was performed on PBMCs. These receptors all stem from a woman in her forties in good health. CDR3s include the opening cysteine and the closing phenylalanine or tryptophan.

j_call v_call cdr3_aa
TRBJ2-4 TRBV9 CASSPGRGKNIQYF
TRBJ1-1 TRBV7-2 CASSRQGKGNTEAFF
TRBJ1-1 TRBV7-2 CASSLVVAGGTEAFF
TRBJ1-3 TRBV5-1 CASSLDFSGNTIYF
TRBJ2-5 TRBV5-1 CASRGMEETQYF
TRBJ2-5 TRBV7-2 CASSYRGREETQYF
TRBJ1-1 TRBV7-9 CASSPRGGAGNTEAFF
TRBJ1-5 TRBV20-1 CSARADLYSNQPQHF
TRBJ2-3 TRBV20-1 CSAPGQILTDTQYF
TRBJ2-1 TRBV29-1 CSAVERPYNEQFF
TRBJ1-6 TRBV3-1 CASSQWTGNSPLHF
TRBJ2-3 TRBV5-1 CASSLVGGSPDTQYF
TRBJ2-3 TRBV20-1 CSVGTRGGSKDTQYF
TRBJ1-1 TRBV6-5 CASSRGSGEAFF
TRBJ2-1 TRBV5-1 CASSTLGTPYNEQFF
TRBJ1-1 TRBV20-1 CSARVLQGRNTEAFF
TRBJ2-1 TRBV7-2 CASSLAGQGSNEQFF
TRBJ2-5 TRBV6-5 CASSDSFQETQYF
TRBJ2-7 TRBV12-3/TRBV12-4 CASSERSGGEGYEQYF
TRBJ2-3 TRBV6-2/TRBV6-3 CASSYGGQGVDTQYF
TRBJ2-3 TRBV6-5 CASSREDTQYF